Described below is a single T cell receptor (beta chain) sequence and its context. Germline values: CDR1 SGDLS, CDR2 YYNGEE. The CDR3 contains 14 residues. V shed 6 bases and J shed 1 base, with 13 bases lying between them. In the authors' workflow: Estimates of nucleated cell counts were drawn from the amplification of reference gene primers. Clones were read by immunoSEQ multiplex PCR, and TCRdb kept only the in-frame ones, dropping some. The DNA was the basis for D and trimming; V, J and clone size are from that table. The sample consists of some 350,000 clones, roughly nine tenths of them appearing once. The source of the sample is a study of blood T cell repertoires in COVID-19.

The sample comprised PBMCs or T cells enriched from blood (not recorded which). This chain links TRBV9 with TRBJ1-1, with D possibly matching TRBD1 (6 bases). This receptor was obtained from a man between 18 and 35 years old who had recovered from COVID-19. In DNA, the CDR3 is TGTGCCAGCACCCGATCGACAGGGAACACTGAAGCTTTCTTT. It encodes CASTRSTGNTEAFF.